Below, one T cell receptor beta chain is given with its context. The CDR3 contains 13 residues. V lost 5 bases to trimming and J lost 7 bases, with 9 bases between them. CDR1 and CDR2 (germline): MNHEY, SVGAGI. This sample was included in a study of blood T cell repertoires in COVID-19. Study as a whole: Spain, Italy and the United States supplied samples that represented acute and convalescent COVID-19. T cells, B-cell-depleted T cells, or PBMCs supplied cDNA or gDNA.

This table comes from immunoSEQ multiplex PCR, and its TCRdb copy is limited to in-frame clones, with some not included. The table has 100,000 to 150,000 clones, around 80% seen once; the top ten hold around 2.5%. The chain couples TRBV6-5 to TRBJ1-6; D remains ambiguous. Material: peripheral blood. The sequence came from a man between 50 and 59 years old with acute or convalescent COVID-19. CDR3 DNA: TGTGCCAGCAGTCAAATGAGGAATTCACCCCTCCACTTT. Encoded protein: CASSQMRNSPLHF.